This T cell receptor (beta chain) was obtained from a study of blood T cell repertoires in COVID-19. The germline gives CDR1 SGHTS, CDR2 YDEGEE. This CDR3 contains 16 residues. The J segment lost 6 bases and the V segment lost 3 bases, leaving 8 bases of the junction unmatched. Some clones are missing from TCRdb's copy, which holds only in-frame ones; the method was immunoSEQ multiplex PCR. The repertoire includes a few hundred thousand clones, 87% of them detected once, and approximately 9% sits in the top ten. The receptor comes from a woman younger than 30 who had recovered from COVID-19. The gene calls are TRBV5-8 and TRBJ2-3; 12 bases map to TRBD2. Sequencing input: PBMCs or T cells enriched from blood (not recorded which). Written as DNA, the CDR3 is TGTGCCAGCAGCTACCTAGCGGGGGGGCCAGCGGATACGCAGTATTTT. Its translation is CASSYLAGGPADTQYF. The complete variable domain, with remaining parts taken from reference TRBV5-8 and TRBJ2-3, reads EAGVTQSPTHLIKTRGQQATLRCSPISGHTSVYWYQQALGLGLQFLLWYDEGEERNRGNFPPRFSGRQFPNYSSELNVNALELEDSALYLCASSYLAGGPADTQYFGPGTRLTVL.